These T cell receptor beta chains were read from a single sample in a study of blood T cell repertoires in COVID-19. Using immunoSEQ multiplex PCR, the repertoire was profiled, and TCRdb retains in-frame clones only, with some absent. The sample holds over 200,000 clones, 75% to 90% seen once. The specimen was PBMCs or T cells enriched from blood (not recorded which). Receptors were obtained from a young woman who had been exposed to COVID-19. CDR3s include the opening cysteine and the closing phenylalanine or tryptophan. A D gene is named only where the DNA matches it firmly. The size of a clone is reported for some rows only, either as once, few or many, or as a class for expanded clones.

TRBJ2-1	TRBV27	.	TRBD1	CASSPKTGTGNEQFF	TGTGCCAGCAGCCCAAAAACCGGGACAGGCAATGAGCAGTTCTTC
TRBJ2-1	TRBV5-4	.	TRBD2	CASSRGLAGQYNEQFF	TGTGCCAGCAGCCGCGGACTAGCGGGACAATACAATGAGCAGTTCTTC
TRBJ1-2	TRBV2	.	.	CASSPGRGNYGYTF	TGTGCCAGCAGTCCCGGACGGGGGAACTATGGCTACACCTTC
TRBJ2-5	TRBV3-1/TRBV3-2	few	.	CASSQTVGETQYF	TGTGCCAGCAGCCAAACCGTCGGAGAGACCCAGTACTTC
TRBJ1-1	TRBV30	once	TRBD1	CAWKRRDRDLANTEAFF	TGTGCCTGGAAGCGCCGGGACAGAGACTTAGCGAACACTGAAGCTTTCTTT
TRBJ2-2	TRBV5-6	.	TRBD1	CASSLGDRGNTGELFF	TGTGCCAGCAGCTTGGGTGACAGGGGTAACACCGGGGAGCTGTTTTTT
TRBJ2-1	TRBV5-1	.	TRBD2	CASSALAGSEILYNEQFF	TGCGCCAGCAGCGCCCTAGCGGGATCGGAAATATTATACAATGAGCAGTTCTTC
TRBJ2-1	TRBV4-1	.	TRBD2	CASSQRLARSSYNEQFF	TGCGCCAGCAGCCAACGACTAGCGCGAAGCTCCTACAATGAGCAGTTCTTC
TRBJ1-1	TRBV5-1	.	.	CASSFPQGNTEAFF	TGCGCCAGCAGCTTCCCACAGGGGAACACTGAAGCTTTCTTT
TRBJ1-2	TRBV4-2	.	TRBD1	CASSQEALGQGRYGYTF	TGTGCCAGCAGCCAAGAGGCCCTGGGACAGGGAAGATACGGCTACACCTTC
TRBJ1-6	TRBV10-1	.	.	CASSEGGLNSPLHF	TGCGCCAGCAGTGAAGGAGGGCTAAATTCACCCCTCCACTTT
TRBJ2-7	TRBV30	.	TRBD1	CAWTTGGGIYEQYF	TGTGCCTGGACAACAGGGGGCGGAATCTACGAGCAGTACTTC
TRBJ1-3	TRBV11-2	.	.	CASSLAVSSSGNTIYF	TGTGCCAGCAGCCTAGCTGTATCGAGCTCTGGAAACACCATATATTTT
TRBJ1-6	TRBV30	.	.	CAWSRGGNNSPLHF	TGTGCCTGGAGCAGGGGAGGGAATAATTCACCCCTCCACTTT
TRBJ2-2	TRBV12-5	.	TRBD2	CASGFRTSGRNTGELFF	TGTGCTAGTGGTTTCCGGACTAGCGGGAGGAACACCGGGGAGCTGTTTTTT
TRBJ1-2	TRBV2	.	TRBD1	CASRGYGQGAILYGYTF	TGTGCCAGCAGGGGCTATGGACAGGGGGCGATACTCTATGGCTACACCTTC
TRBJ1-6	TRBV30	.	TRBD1	CASSRGTGSSVNSPLHF	TGTGCCTCAAGCCGCGGGACAGGGTCGAGTGTAAATTCACCCCTCCACTTT
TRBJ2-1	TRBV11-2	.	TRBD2	CASSLAGTSSYNEQFF	TGTGCCAGCAGCTTAGCCGGGACTAGCTCCTACAATGAGCAGTTCTTC
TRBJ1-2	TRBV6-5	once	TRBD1	CASSSRQGIIHTF	TGTGCCAGCAGTTCCCGACAGGGCATTATCCACACCTTC
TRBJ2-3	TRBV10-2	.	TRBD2	CASSLAGDTDTQYF	TGCGCCAGCAGTCTAGCGGGAGACACAGATACGCAGTATTTT
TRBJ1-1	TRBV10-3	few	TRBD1	CAISEVKGQGVTEAFF	TGTGCCATCAGTGAGGTAAAGGGACAGGGAGTCACTGAAGCTTTCTTT
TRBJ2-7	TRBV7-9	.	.	CASSSAWGESSSSYEQYF	TGTGCCAGCAGCTCGGCGTGGGGGGAAAGTTCTAGCTCCTACGAGCAGTACTTC
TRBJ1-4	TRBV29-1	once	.	CSVITPAAEKLFF	TGCAGCGTTATCACCCCGGCGGCCGAAAAACTGTTTTTT
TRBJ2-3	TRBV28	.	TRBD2	CASSSLSGRGDTQYF	TGTGCCAGCAGTTCCCTTAGCGGGAGAGGGGATACGCAGTATTTT
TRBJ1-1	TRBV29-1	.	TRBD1	CSVARGDTEAFF	TGCAGCGTTGCCAGGGGGGACACTGAAGCTTTCTTT
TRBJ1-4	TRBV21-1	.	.	CASSNRDRTEKLFF	TGTGCCAGCAGCAACCGGGACAGGACCGAAAAACTGTTTTTT
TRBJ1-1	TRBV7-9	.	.	CAITFGAEAFF	TGTGCCATCACCTTCGGGGCTGAAGCTTTCTTT
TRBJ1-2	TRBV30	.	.	CAWSVRTVYGYTF	TGTGCCTGGAGTGTACGGACAGTCTATGGCTACACCTTC
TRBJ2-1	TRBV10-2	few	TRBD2	CASSGNSYNEQFF	TGCGCCAGTAGCGGGAACTCCTACAATGAGCAGTTCTTC
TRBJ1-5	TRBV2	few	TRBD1	CASSLDRGMNQPQHF	TGTGCCAGCAGTTTGGACAGGGGAATGAATCAGCCCCAGCATTTT
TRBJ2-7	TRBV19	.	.	CASSIRGYEQYF	TGTGCCAGTAGTATACGGGGATACGAGCAGTACTTC
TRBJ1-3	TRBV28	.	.	CASPGGGSLSGNTIYF	TGTGCCAGCCCGGGAGGGGGGTCCCTCTCTGGAAACACCATATATTTT
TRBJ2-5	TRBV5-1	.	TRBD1	CASSWDRQETQYF	TGCGCCAGCAGCTGGGACAGGCAAGAGACCCAGTACTTC
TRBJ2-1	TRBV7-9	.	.	CASSLGSSSYNEQFF	TGTGCCAGCAGCTTAGGCTCTAGCTCCTACAATGAGCAGTTCTTC
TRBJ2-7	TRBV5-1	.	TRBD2	CASSLAGASGTYEQYF	TGCGCCAGCAGCTTGGCCGGGGCTAGCGGCACCTACGAGCAGTACTTC
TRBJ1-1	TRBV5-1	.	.	CASSLASPIANVMNTEAFF	TGCGCCAGCAGCTTGGCCAGTCCAATTGCCAACGTGATGAACACTGAAGCTTTCTTT
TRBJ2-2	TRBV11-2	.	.	CASSPVGLTGELFF	TGTGCCAGCAGCCCCGTGGGCCTAACCGGGGAGCTGTTTTTT
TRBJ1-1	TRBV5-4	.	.	CASSPADTRINTEAFF	TGTGCCAGCAGCCCGGCGGACACAAGAATTAACACTGAAGCTTTCTTT
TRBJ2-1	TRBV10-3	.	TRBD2	CAIGSRWAGGPRAEQFF	TGTGCCATCGGCTCCAGGTGGGCGGGAGGGCCTCGGGCTGAGCAGTTCTTC
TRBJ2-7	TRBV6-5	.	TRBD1	CASTSRGQGTYEQYF	TGTGCCAGCACCTCAAGGGGGCAGGGTACCTACGAGCAGTACTTC
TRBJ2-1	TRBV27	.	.	CASSLVQAINEQFF	TGTGCCAGCAGTTTGGTTCAGGCGATCAATGAGCAGTTCTTC
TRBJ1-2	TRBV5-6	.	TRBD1	CASSLNPGQSYGYTF	TGTGCCAGCAGCCTGAACCCGGGACAGAGCTATGGCTACACCTTC
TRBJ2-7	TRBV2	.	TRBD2	CASQAGGPSYEQYF	TGTGCCAGCCAGGCGGGGGGCCCGTCCTACGAGCAGTACTTC
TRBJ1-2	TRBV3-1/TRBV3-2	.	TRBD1	CASSQDRGRGYGYTF	TGTGCCAGCAGCCAAGATCGGGGCAGGGGGTATGGCTACACCTTC
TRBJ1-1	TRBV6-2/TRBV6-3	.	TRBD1	CASSSSRDRGWNTEAFF	TGTGCCAGCAGTTCATCACGGGACAGGGGTTGGAACACTGAAGCTTTCTTT
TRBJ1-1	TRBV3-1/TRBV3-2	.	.	CASSQGTKGNTEAFF	TGTGCCAGCAGCCAAGGGACAAAGGGAAACACTGAAGCTTTCTTT
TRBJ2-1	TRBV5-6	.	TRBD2	CASSLSGTSYNEQFF	TGTGCCAGCAGCTTGAGCGGGACCTCCTACAATGAGCAGTTCTTC
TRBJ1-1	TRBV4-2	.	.	CASSQDRLHEAFF	TGTGCCAGCAGCCAAGACAGACTCCATGAAGCTTTCTTT
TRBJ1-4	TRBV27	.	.	CASRRQRHNEKLFF	TGTGCCAGCAGGAGACAGAGACACAATGAAAAACTGTTTTTT
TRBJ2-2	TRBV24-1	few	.	CATRGANTGELFF	TGTGCCACCAGGGGGGCAAACACCGGGGAGCTGTTTTTT
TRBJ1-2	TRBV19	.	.	CASMEANYGYTF	TGTGCCAGTATGGAGGCGAACTATGGCTACACCTTC
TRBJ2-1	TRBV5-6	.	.	CASSLRLSSYNEQFF	TGTGCCAGCAGCTTGCGGTTGAGCTCCTACAATGAGCAGTTCTTC
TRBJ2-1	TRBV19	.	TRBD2	CASSVTSGSKVLKFF	TGTGCCAGTAGTGTGACTAGCGGGAGCAAAGTCTTGAAGTTCTTC
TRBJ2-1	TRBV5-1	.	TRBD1	CASSPGTGGGEQFF	TGCGCCAGCAGCCCCGGGACAGGGGGCGGTGAGCAGTTCTTC
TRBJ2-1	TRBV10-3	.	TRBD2	CAISDLAGDNEQFF	TGTGCCATCAGTGATCTAGCGGGAGACAATGAGCAGTTCTTC
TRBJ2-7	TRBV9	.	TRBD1	CASSTGQGGTYEQYF	TGTGCCAGCAGCACGGGACAGGGGGGGACCTACGAGCAGTACTTC
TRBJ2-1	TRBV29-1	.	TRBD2	CSVERGSGRGNEQFF	TGCAGCGTTGAGCGGGGAAGCGGGAGAGGCAATGAGCAGTTCTTC